These 9 T cell receptor beta chains originate from one sample sequenced in a study of T cell changes during pregnancy in multiple sclerosis. The assay was immunoSEQ multiplex PCR, and TCRdb's table has in-frame clones only and misses some. The sample includes 50,000 to 65,000 clones, 93% of them seen just once. Here the sequenced sample was CD8+ T cells from peripheral blood mononuclear cells, taken in the second trimester of pregnancy. The receptors here all came from a female donor with multiple sclerosis, enrolled in a pregnancy study.

V is TRBV19 and J is TRBJ2-7; TRBD2 aligns across 8 bases. This CDR3 region has 13 residues. CDR1 is LNHDA and CDR2 is SQIVND in the germline V gene (reference sequence). Unmatched junction bases numbered 2, after V lost 3 bases and J lost 4 bases. CDR3 sequence: CASSMRGGYEQYF. Here the CDR3 DNA reads TGTGCCAGTAGTATGCGCGGGGGGTACGAGCAGTACTTC.

This chain uses TRBV28 with TRBJ2-7; D is ambiguous. Germline-derived CDR1 and CDR2 are MDHEN and SYDVKM. V was shortened by 2 bases and J by 5 bases, with 4 bases between the two germline ends. The CDR3 consists of 11 residues. CDR3: CASSLLHEQYF. CDR3 bases: TGTGCCAGCAGTTTACTACACGAGCAGTACTTC.

The chain uses TRBV6-1 and TRBJ2-6; TRBD2 might be the D (6 bases). CDR1 and CDR2 from the germline V gene are MNHNS and SASEGT. The CDR3 loop spans 16 amino acids. V lost 2 bases and J 4 bases, leaving 12 bases between the germline ends. The CDR3 loop is CASSEWGGEGANVLTF. Here the CDR3 DNA reads TGTGCCAGCAGTGAATGGGGAGGCGAAGGGGCCAACGTCCTGACTTTC.

A single count supports this clone. The chain joins TRBV4-2 to TRBJ1-2, with D maybe TRBD1 (6 bases). The CDR3 sequence is 14 residues long. Germline CDR1 reads LGHNA; CDR2 reads YNFKEQ. V was cut by 1 base and J by 5 bases, with 11 bases left in between. This CDR3 reads CASSQGGGIYGYTF. CDR3 in DNA: TGTGCCAGCAGCCAAGGAGGGGGTATATATGGCTACACCTTC.

The chain recombines TRBV10-2 with TRBJ2-3, with 7 bases lining up with TRBD2. With V trimmed by 8 bases and J by 5 bases, 10 bases remained unmatched. CDR3 size: 14 residues. The V gene's germline CDR1 is WSHSY and CDR2 SAAADI. CDR3 sequence reads: CASRLGGEGDTQYF. CDR3 nucleotides: TGCGCCAGCCGCCTGGGTGGGGAGGGAGATACGCAGTATTTT.

The J gene is TRBJ2-1, the V gene TRBV5-5, with no clear D. Looked up from germline, CDR1 is SGHKS and CDR2 is YYEKEE (reference sequence). V was clipped by 0 bases and J by 0 bases, with 4 bases between them. This CDR3 has 14 amino acids. CDR3 sequence (DNA): TGTGCCAGCAGCTTGGGGAGCTCCTACAATGAGCAGTTCTTC. As protein: CASSLGSSYNEQFF.

This rearrangement joins TRBV19 to TRBJ2-2; the match to TRBD2 covers 7 bases. Germline CDR1 is LNHDA and CDR2 is SQIVND (reference sequence). V lost 10 bases and J lost 2; bases outside the gene matches: 4. The CDR3 is 13 residues long. CDR3 DNA sequence: TGTGCCATAAAGCGGGACAACACCGGGGAGCTGTTTTTT. The encoded protein is CAIKRDNTGELFF.

The chain joins TRBV9 to TRBJ1-1, with 7 bases fitting TRBD1. With V trimmed by 7 bases and J by 6 bases, 15 bases remained unmatched. The germline V gene encodes CDR1 SGDLS and CDR2 YYNGEE. This CDR3 has 15 amino acids. CDR3 amino acids: CASSSVQGRKAEAFF. Here the CDR3 DNA reads TGTGCCAGCTCCTCCGTACAGGGGAGGAAGGCTGAAGCTTTCTTT. Drawing the rest from reference TRBV9 and TRBJ1-1, the complete variable domain is DSGVTQTPKHLITATGQRVTLRCSPRSGDLSVYWYQQSLDQGLQFLIQYYNGEERAKGNILERFSAQQFPDLHSELNLSSLELGDSALYFCASSSVQGRKAEAFFGQGTRLTVV.

V is TRBV7-9 and J is TRBJ2-7, with TRBD2 matching over 13 bases. Per germline, CDR1 SEHNR and CDR2 FQNEAQ (reference sequence). Unmatched junction bases numbered 5, after V lost 5 bases and J lost 4 bases. CDR3 length equals 15 residues. The CDR3 loop reads CASSLTSGRAYEQYF. DNA for the CDR3: TGTGCCAGCAGCCTCACTAGCGGGAGGGCTTACGAGCAGTACTTC.